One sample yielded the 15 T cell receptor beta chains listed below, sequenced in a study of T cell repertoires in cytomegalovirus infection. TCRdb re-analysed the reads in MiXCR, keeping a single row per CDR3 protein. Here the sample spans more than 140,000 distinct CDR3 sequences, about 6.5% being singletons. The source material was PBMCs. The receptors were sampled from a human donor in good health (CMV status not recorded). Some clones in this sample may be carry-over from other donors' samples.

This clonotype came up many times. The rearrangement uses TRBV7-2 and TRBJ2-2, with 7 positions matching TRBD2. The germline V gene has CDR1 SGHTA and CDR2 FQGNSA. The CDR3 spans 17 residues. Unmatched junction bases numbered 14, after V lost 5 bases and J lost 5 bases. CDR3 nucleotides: TGTGCCAGCAGCCCCGGTGAGACGGGGGGAAGGACCGGGGAGCTGTTTTTT. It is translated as CASSPGETGGRTGELFF. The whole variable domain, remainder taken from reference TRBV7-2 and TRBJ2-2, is GAGVSQSPSNKVTEKGKDVELRCDPISGHTALYWYRQSLGQGLEFLIYFQGNSAPDKSGLPSDRFSAERTGGSVSTLTIQRTQQEDSAVYLCASSPGETGGRTGELFFGEGSRLTVL.

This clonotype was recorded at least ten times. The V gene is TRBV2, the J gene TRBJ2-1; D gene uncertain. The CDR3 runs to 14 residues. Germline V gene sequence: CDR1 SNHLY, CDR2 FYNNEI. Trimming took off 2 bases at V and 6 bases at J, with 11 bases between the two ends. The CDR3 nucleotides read TGTGCCAGCAGTGAACTTGCCGGCGGCAATGAGCAGTTCTTC. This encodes CASSELAGGNEQFF.

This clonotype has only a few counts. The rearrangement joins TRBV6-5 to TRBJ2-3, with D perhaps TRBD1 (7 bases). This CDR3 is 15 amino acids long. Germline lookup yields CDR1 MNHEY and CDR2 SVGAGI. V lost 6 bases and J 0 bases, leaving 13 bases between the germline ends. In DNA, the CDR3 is TGTGCCAGCAGGAGGAGGGGGCCCAGCACAGATACGCAGTATTTT. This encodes CASRRRGPSTDTQYF.

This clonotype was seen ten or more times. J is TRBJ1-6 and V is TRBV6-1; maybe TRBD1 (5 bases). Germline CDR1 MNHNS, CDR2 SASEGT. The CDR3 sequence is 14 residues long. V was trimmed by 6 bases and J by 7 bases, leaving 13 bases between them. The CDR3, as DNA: TGTGCCAGCAGGAAAACAGGCCGAAATTCACCCCTCCACTTT. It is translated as CASRKTGRNSPLHF.

The DNA for the CDR3 is TGTGCCAGCAGTTTATCCATCAGGGGACCCTATGGCTACACCTTC. Translated: CASSLSIRGPYGYTF. V usage is TRBV28 and J usage is TRBJ1-2; perhaps TRBD1 as D (6 bases). The V gene's germline CDR1 is MDHEN and CDR2 SYDVKM. The V and J ends lost 1 base and 4 bases respectively, with 13 bases between them. The CDR3 sequence is 15 residues long.

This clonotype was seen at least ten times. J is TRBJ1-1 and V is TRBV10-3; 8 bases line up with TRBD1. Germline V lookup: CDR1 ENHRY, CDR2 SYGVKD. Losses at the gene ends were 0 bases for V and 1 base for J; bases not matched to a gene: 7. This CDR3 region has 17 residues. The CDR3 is CAISESNTGTGNTEAFF. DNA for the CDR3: TGTGCCATCAGTGAGTCGAACACCGGGACAGGGAACACTGAAGCTTTCTTT.

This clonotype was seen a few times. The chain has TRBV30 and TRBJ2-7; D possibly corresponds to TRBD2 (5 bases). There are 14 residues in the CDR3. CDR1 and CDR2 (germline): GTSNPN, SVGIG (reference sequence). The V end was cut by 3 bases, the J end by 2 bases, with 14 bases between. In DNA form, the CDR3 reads TGTGCCTGGAGAGAGGACTCTGTCGCCTACGAGCAGTACTTC. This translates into CAWREDSVAYEQYF.

The CDR3 protein is CASSETRAVYGYTF. DNA of the CDR3: TGTGCCAGCAGCGAAACTAGGGCGGTCTATGGCTACACCTTC. The chain has TRBV2 and TRBJ1-2; no clear D. Per germline, CDR1 SNHLY and CDR2 FYNNEI. With 6 bases removed from V and 4 bases from J, the gap between germline ends came to 15 bases. This CDR3 is 14 amino acids long.

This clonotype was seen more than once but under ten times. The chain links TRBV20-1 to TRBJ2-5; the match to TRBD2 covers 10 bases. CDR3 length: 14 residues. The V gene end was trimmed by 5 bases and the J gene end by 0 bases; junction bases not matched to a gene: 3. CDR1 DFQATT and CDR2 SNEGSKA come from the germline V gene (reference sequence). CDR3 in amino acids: CSALSGGYQETQYF. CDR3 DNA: TGCAGTGCTCTTAGCGGGGGGTACCAAGAGACCCAGTACTTC.

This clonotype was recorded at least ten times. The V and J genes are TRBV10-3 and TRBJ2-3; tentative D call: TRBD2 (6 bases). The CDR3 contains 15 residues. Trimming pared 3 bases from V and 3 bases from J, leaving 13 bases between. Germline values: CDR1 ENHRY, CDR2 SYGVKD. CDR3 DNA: TGTGCCATCAGTGACGGAGGGGCCGGGACAGATACGCAGTATTTT. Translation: CAISDGGAGTDTQYF.

CDR3 bases: TGCGCCAGCAGCTTTCTCTCTGGACTAGCGGGGGGAGAGACCCAGTACTTC. It yields the protein CASSFLSGLAGGETQYF. The gene calls are TRBV5-1 and TRBJ2-5; 14 nucleotides match TRBD2. Germline V gene sequence: CDR1 SGHRS, CDR2 YFSETQ. V lost 2 bases to trimming and J lost 4 bases; unmatched junction nucleotides: 7. The CDR3 length is 17 residues.

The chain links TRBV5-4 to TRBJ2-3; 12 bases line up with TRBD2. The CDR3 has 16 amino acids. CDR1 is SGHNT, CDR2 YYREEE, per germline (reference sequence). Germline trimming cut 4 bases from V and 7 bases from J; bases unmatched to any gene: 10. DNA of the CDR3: TGTGCCAGCAGCATCAGACTAGCGGGGGACCTGCATACGCAGTATTTT. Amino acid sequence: CASSIRLAGDLHTQYF.

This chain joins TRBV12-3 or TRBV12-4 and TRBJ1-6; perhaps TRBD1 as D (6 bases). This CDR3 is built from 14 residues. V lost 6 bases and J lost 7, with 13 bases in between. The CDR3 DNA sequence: TGTGCCAGCAGGCTACAGGGTGACAATTCACCCCTCCACTTT. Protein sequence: CASRLQGDNSPLHF.

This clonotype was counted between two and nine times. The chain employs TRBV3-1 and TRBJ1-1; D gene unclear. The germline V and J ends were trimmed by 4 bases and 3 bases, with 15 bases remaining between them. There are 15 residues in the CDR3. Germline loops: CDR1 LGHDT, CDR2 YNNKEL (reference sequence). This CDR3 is CASSRRSQSHTEAFF. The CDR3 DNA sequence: TGTGCCAGCAGCCGTAGGTCTCAGAGTCACACTGAAGCTTTCTTT.

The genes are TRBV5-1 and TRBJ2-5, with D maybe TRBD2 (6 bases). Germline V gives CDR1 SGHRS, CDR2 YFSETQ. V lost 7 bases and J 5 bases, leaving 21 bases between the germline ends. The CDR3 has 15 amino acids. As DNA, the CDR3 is TGCGCCAGCGATCTGCTAGCACCGGGAGAGGAGACCCAGTACTTC. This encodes CASDLLAPGEETQYF.